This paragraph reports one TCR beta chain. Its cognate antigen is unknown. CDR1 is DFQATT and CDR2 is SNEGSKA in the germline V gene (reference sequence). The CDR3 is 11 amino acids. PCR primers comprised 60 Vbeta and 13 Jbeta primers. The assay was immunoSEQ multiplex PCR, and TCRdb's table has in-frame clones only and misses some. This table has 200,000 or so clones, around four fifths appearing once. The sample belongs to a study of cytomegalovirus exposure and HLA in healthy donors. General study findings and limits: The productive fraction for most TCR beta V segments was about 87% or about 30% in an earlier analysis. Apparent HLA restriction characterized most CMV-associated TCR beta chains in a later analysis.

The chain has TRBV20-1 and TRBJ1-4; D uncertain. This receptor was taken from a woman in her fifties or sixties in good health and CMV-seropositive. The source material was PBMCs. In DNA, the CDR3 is TGCATGGCCCGAGGGAATGAAAAACTGTTTTTT. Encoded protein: CMARGNEKLFF.